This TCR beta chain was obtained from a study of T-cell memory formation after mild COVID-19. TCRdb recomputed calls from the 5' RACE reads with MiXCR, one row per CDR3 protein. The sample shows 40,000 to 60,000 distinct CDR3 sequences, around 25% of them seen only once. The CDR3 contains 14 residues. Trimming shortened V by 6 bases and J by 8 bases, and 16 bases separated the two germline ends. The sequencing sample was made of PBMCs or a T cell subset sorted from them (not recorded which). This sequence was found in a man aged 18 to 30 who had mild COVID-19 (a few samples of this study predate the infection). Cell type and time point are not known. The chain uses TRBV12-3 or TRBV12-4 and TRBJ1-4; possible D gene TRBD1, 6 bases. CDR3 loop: CASSVSQGREKLFF. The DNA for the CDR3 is TGTGCCAGCAGCGTGTCACAGGGTCGAGAAAAACTGTTTTTT.